These 4 T cell receptor beta chains share one sample of origin, sequenced in a study of blood T cell repertoires in COVID-19. The table came from immunoSEQ multiplex PCR; TCRdb's copy has only in-frame clones and leaves some out. Here the sample spans fewer than 250,000 clones, under 90% being singletons. Sequenced: peripheral blood. These receptors were obtained from a woman aged 80 or over with COVID-19, enrolled during active disease.

J is TRBJ1-2 and V is TRBV25-1; TRBD1 might be the D (6 bases). CDR1 and CDR2 from the germline V gene are MGHDK and SYGVNS. The CDR3 spans 13 residues. V dropped 6 bases and J dropped 3 bases, with 11 bases sitting between them. DNA of the CDR3: TGTGCCAGCAGCCGTGGGGGCTACTATGGCTACACCTTC. It encodes CASSRGGYYGYTF.

The chain is built from TRBV5-5 and TRBJ2-1, with TRBD2 identical over 10 bases. V lost 0 bases, J lost 5 bases, and 14 bases stayed unmatched. This CDR3 is 19 amino acids long. Per germline, CDR1 SGHKS and CDR2 YYEKEE (reference sequence). The DNA for the CDR3 is TGTGCCAGCAGCTTGGATGGGGTACAACTAGCGGGGCAAGACAATGAGCAGTTCTTC. This translates into CASSLDGVQLAGQDNEQFF.

This clone was recorded a few times. The rearrangement joins TRBV7-2 to TRBJ2-7; D gene ambiguous. Germline values: CDR1 SGHTA, CDR2 FQGNSA. The V end lost 1 base, the J end lost 3 bases, and 10 bases lay between the germline ends. The CDR3 covers 14 residues. CDR3 protein: CASSLVLSGYEQYF. CDR3 DNA: TGTGCCAGCAGCTTAGTACTTTCGGGCTACGAGCAGTACTTC.

This rearrangement joins TRBV19 to TRBJ1-2; 10 positions agree with TRBD1. There are 15 residues in the CDR3. The V gene end was trimmed by 3 bases and the J gene end by 5 bases; junction bases not matched to a gene: 6. The germline V gene encodes CDR1 LNHDA and CDR2 SQIVND (reference sequence). The CDR3 bases are TGTGCCAGTAGTATTACCGGGACAGGGGATTATGGCTACACCTTC. Translating gives CASSITGTGDYGYTF.